This TCR beta chain was found in a study of cytomegalovirus exposure and HLA in healthy donors. TCRdb's copy holds only in-frame clones and misses some; the assay was immunoSEQ multiplex PCR. In the table there are around 200,000 clones, about 80% of which are singletons. Germline V lookup: CDR1 MNHEY, CDR2 SVGAGI. CDR3 size: 14 residues. The J segment lost 3 bases and the V segment lost 6 bases, leaving 7 bases of the junction unmatched. The receptor was derived from a woman aged 18-29 years in good health and CMV-seropositive. The material sequenced was PBMCs. The chain combines TRBV6-5 with TRBJ1-2, with TRBD1 identical over 7 bases. CDR3 in DNA: TGTGCCAGCAGGCGCAGGGGGTTCGACTATGGCTACACCTTC. Amino acids: CASRRRGFDYGYTF.